The 8 T cell receptor beta chains below all came from one sample that was sequenced in a study of T cell responses to AZD1222 COVID-19 vaccine. Clones were sequenced by immunoSEQ multiplex PCR, and TCRdb holds only the in-frame ones, with some missing. This sample has 80,000 to 100,000 clones, with around 88% found just once. The sequences come from peripheral blood, collected on day 0 of MenACWY control vaccination. These receptors originate from an adult in good health.

The V call is TRBV5-1, the J call TRBJ1-2; D call uncertain. The germline gives CDR1 SGHRS, CDR2 YFSETQ. CDR3 length equals 11 residues. Trimming stripped 7 bases from V and 4 bases from J, with 8 bases between. The CDR3 loop reads CASADIYGYTF. The CDR3 region has the DNA TGCGCCAGCGCAGATATCTATGGCTACACCTTC. The complete variable domain, with remaining parts taken from reference TRBV5-1 and TRBJ1-2, reads KAGVTQTPRYLIKTRGQQVTLSCSPISGHRSVSWYQQTPGQGLQFLFEYFSETQRNKGNFPGRFSGRQFSNSRSEMNVSTLELGDSALYLCASADIYGYTFGSGTRLTVV.

J is TRBJ1-6 and V is TRBV7-9, with unresolved D. The CDR3 is made up of 16 amino acids. Trimming cost V 4 bases and J 6 bases, with 16 bases left between them. Germline CDR1 and CDR2: SEHNR and FQNEAQ (reference sequence). In nucleotides, the CDR3 is TGTGCCAGCAGCTCGGTTGTGGGTATTGGTAATTCACCCCTCCACTTT. Translation gives CASSSVVGIGNSPLHF.

CDR3 coding DNA: TGTGCCAGCTCACCACCGACCGGGTACTCTGAAGCTTTCTTT. Protein: CASSPPTGYSEAFF. This chain joins TRBV18 and TRBJ1-1; the D is unclear. The germline V and J ends were trimmed by 0 bases and 6 bases, with 11 bases remaining between them. The CDR3 is made up of 14 amino acids. Germline CDR1 is KGHSH and CDR2 is LQKENI.

This rearrangement joins TRBV19 to TRBJ1-2, with D perhaps matching TRBD1 (5 bases). V was trimmed by 10 bases and J by 5 bases, leaving 23 bases between them. Germline values: CDR1 LNHDA, CDR2 SQIVND (reference sequence). The CDR3 loop spans 15 amino acids. CDR3 in DNA: TGTGCCACTCAGAGGGACGTCCTAGGTAGTTATGGCTACACCTTC. This sequence encodes CATQRDVLGSYGYTF.

The chain carries TRBV3-1 (or the pseudogene TRBV3-2) and TRBJ1-3; maybe TRBD1 (5 bases). V shed 1 base and J shed 2 bases, with 6 bases lying between them. The germline V gene encodes CDR1 LGHDT and CDR2 YNNKEL (reference sequence). The CDR3 spans 14 residues. Written as DNA, the CDR3 is TGTGCCAGCAGCCAAGCGGGGGCTGGAAACACCATATATTTT. Residues: CASSQAGAGNTIYF.

CDR3: CASSPAGGGTEAFF. The DNA of the CDR3 is TGTGCCAGCAGCCCTGCGGGGGGGGGCACTGAAGCTTTCTTT. V usage is TRBV9 and J usage is TRBJ1-1; tentatively, D is TRBD1 (5 bases). V was trimmed by 4 bases and J by 4 bases, leaving 14 bases between them. This CDR3 has 14 residues. Germline CDR1 SGDLS, CDR2 YYNGEE.

The chain couples TRBV2 to TRBJ1-5, with D possibly TRBD1 on 5 matching bases. Deletions cut 6 bases from V and 4 bases from J, with 7 bases between. The CDR3 covers 12 residues. Germline CDR1 and CDR2: SNHLY and FYNNEI. This chain's CDR3 is CASRRQNQPQHF. CDR3 DNA sequence: TGTGCCAGCAGAAGACAGAATCAGCCCCAGCATTTT.

The V and J genes are TRBV24-1 and TRBJ2-4; D perhaps matches TRBD1 (6 bases). The V end lost 2 bases, the J end lost 10 bases, and 14 bases lay between the germline ends. Germline V CDR1 and CDR2: KGHDR, SFDVKD. The CDR3 consists of 14 residues. The CDR3 DNA is TGTGCCACCAGTGATTCGAACAGCCAGGGGATTCAGTACTTC. Amino acids: CATSDSNSQGIQYF.